This entry features one TCR beta chain sequence. Per the germline V gene, CDR1 is LGHDT and CDR2 is YNNKEL (reference sequence). The CDR3 spans 15 residues. Trimming cost V 4 bases and J 6 bases, with 19 bases left between them. The record originates from a study of blood T cell repertoires in COVID-19. Study information: Specimens from acute and convalescent COVID-19 originated in the United States, Italy and Spain. Sources were T cells, B-cell-depleted T cells, or PBMCs; the material itself was cDNA or gDNA.

As originally analysed: From reference gene primer amplification, estimates of nucleated cell counts were derived. The assay was immunoSEQ multiplex PCR, and TCRdb's table has in-frame clones only and misses some. V and J calls and clone size come straight from that table; D and trimming were deduced from the DNA. This sample has roughly 73,000 clones, with roughly 84% found just once. Specimen: peripheral blood. This chain uses TRBV3-1 (or the pseudogene TRBV3-2) with TRBJ2-7; maybe TRBD1 (5 bases). The TCR comes from a woman older than 75 with active or convalescent COVID-19. The CDR3 here is CASSPTRQTTGEQYF. CDR3 nucleotide sequence: TGTGCCAGCAGCCCAACCCGACAGACGACGGGCGAGCAGTACTTC.